The entry below gives a single T cell receptor (beta chain) sequence along with its context. The ends were cut back, 0 bases at V and 0 bases at J, with 10 bases in the middle. The CDR3 has 16 residues. Germline lookup yields CDR1 SGHRS and CDR2 YFSETQ. TCRdb independently ran MiXCR on the reads; one entry per CDR3 protein. This sample has around 630,000 distinct CDR3 sequences, with around 24% found just once. These data belong to a study of T cell repertoires in cytomegalovirus infection. V is TRBV5-1 and J is TRBJ2-1; a possible D gene is TRBD1 (6 bases). Sequencing used CD8+ T cells from PBMCs. This clonotype was obtained from a human donor in good health (CMV status not recorded). Some clones in this sample may be carry-over from other donors' samples. The CDR3 region is CASSLAQGRSYNEQFF. The CDR3 nucleotides read TGCGCCAGCAGCTTGGCCCAGGGGCGCTCCTACAATGAGCAGTTCTTC.